This T cell receptor (beta chain) was retrieved from a study of vaccination effects on CD4 cells after COVID-19. Study results and limitations: Healthy vaccine recipients' vaccine-induced clones were almost all SARS-CoV-2 mono-reactive. At late timepoints after vaccination, vaccine- and infection-induced clones shrank markedly.

Trimming pared 1 base from V and 9 bases from J, leaving 12 bases between. CDR3 size: 13 residues. The germline CDR1 and CDR2 sequences are SGHTA and FQGNSA. On this clone itself: Its antigen remains unknown.

TCRdb's table, derived via immunoSEQ multiplex PCR, lists solely in-frame clones and lacks some. The repertoire holds about 24,000 clones, with 75% to 85% as singletons. Under the ViraFEST assay, PBMC were stimulated with viral peptide pools so that antigen-specific CD4+ T cells expanded. Sequencing was performed afterwards. An approximately ten-day culture period preceded the isolation of CD4+ T cells. Of the BNT162b2 and mRNA-1273 vaccines, participants received two doses of one or the other. IL-2 at about 10 IU/ml and peptides at about 10 ug/ml were added to cultured PBMC, a few million per well.

The specimen comprised CD4+ T cells from PBMCs cultured with SARS-CoV-2 spike peptides, sampled after COVID-19 vaccination. This chain uses TRBV7-2 with TRBJ1-1, with a tentative D call TRBD1 (5 bases). The origin of this receptor is a human donor who received a COVID-19 vaccine. Some clones in this sample may be carry-over from other donors' samples. CDR3 DNA sequence: TGTGCCAGCAGCTTAGAGTCCGGGACCCAAGCTTTCTTT. It translates to CASSLESGTQAFF.